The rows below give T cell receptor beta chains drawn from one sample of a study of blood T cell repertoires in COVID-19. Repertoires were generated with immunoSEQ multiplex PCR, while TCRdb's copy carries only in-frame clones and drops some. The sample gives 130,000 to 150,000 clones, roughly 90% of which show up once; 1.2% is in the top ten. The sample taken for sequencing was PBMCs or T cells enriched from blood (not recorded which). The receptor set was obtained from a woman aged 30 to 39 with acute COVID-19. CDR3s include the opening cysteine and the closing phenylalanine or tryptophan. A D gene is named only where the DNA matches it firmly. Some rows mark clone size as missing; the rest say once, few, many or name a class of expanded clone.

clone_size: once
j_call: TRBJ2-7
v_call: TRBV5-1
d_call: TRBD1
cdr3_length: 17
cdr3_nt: TGCGCCAGCACTAGGAGCCCGGGACAGGGAACTCCCTACGAGCAGTACTTC
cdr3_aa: CASTRSPGQGTPYEQYF

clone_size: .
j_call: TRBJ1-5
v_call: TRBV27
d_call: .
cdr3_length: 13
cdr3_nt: TGTGCCAGCTCAAGGACAGTATTACAGCCCCAGCATTTT
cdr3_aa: CASSRTVLQPQHF

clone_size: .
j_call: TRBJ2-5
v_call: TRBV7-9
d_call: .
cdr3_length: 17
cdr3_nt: TGTGCCAGCAGCTTATTAGGGGGACACCCGCTCCAAGAGACCCAGTACTTC
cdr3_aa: CASSLLGGHPLQETQYF

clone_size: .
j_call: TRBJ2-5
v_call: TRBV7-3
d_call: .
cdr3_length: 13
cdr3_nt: TGTGCCAGCAGCGCTGGCCAGGGAGAGACCCAGTACTTC
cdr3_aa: CASSAGQGETQYF

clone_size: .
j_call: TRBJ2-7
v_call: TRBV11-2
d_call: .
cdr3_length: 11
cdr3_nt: TGTGCCAGCAGACTAAACTACGAGCAGTACTTC
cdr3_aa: CASRLNYEQYF

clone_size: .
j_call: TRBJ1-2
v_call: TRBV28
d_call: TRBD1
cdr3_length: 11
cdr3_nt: TGTGCCAGACAGGGGGAAGATGGCTACACCTTC
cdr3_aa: CARQGEDGYTF

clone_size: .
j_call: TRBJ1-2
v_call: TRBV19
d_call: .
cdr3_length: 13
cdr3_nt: TGTGCCAGTCGCGAACAGGGAGACGATGGCTACACCTTC
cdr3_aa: CASREQGDDGYTF

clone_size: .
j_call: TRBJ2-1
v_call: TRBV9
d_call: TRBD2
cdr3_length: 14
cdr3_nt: TGTGCCAGCAGCGTCAGGACTAGAGACAATGAGCAGTTCTTC
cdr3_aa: CASSVRTRDNEQFF

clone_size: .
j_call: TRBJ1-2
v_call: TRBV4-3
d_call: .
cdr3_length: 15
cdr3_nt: TGCGCCAGCAGCCAAGACTGGGGCAGCCTGTATGGCTACACCTTC
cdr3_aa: CASSQDWGSLYGYTF

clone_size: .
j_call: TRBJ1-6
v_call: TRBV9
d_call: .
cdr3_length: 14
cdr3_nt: TGTGCCAGCAGCGTAGATGTAAATAATTCACCCCTCCACTTT
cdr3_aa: CASSVDVNNSPLHF

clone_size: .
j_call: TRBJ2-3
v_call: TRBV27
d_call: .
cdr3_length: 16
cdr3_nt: TGTGCCAGCAGCCCTTCCAGGGGGGAACATCCAGATACGCAGTATTTT
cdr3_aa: CASSPSRGEHPDTQYF

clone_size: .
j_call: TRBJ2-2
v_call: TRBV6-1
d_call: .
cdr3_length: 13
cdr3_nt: TGTGCCAGCAGTGAAGTGAGGCAGCTGGAGCTGTTTTTT
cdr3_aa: CASSEVRQLELFF

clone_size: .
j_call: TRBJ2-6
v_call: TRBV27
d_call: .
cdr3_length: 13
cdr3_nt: TGTGCCAGCAGTTTTCTTCCGGCCAACGTCCTGACTTTC
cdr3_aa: CASSFLPANVLTF

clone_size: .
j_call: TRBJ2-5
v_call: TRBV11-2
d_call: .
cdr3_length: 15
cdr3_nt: TGTGCCAGCAGCTTGGGCGGGCGCCTGTACGAGACCCAGTACTTC
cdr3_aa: CASSLGGRLYETQYF

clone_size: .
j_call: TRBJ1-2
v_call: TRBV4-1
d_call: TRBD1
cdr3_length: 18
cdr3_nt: TGCGCCAGCAGCCTCCCACTTGGGACAGAAAGGAGATTACGGGGCTACACCTTC
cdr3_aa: CASSLPLGTERRLRGYTF

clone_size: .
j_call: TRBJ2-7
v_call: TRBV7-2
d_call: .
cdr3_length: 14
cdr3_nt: TGTGCCAGCAGCCCGAGGGTAGGGTTTTACGAGCAGTACTTC
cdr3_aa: CASSPRVGFYEQYF

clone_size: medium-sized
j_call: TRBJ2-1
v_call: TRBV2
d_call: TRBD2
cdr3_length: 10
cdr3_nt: TGTTCTAGCGGGGGCAATGAGCAGTTCTTC
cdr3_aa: CSSGGNEQFF

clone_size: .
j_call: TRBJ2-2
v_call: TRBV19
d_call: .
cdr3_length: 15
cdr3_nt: TGTGCCAGTAGGCGTCAGGGAAGTAACACCGGGGAGCTGTTTTTT
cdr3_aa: CASRRQGSNTGELFF

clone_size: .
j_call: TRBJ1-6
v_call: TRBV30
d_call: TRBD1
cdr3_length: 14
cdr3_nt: TGTGCCTGGAGTTCACAGGGGAATAGCACACCCCTCCACTTT
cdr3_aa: CAWSSQGNSTPLHF

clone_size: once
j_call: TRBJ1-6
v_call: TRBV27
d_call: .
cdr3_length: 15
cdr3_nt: TGTGCCAGCAGTTTATCTCGGGGGATTAATTCACCCCTCCACTTT
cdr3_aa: CASSLSRGINSPLHF

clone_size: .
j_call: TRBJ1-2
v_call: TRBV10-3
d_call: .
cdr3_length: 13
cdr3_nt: TGTGCCATCAGTGAACAGGAGTCCTATGGCTACACCTTC
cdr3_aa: CAISEQESYGYTF

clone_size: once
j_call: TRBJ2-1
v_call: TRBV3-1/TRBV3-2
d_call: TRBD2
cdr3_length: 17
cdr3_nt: TGTGCCAGCAGCCGAATAATAGCGGGAGGGCCTCTGAATGAGCAGTTCTTC
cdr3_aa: CASSRIIAGGPLNEQFF

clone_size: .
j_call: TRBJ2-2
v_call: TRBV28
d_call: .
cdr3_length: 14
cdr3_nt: TGTGCCAGCCTCAACGAGGGGAACACCGGGGAGCTGTTTTTT
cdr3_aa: CASLNEGNTGELFF

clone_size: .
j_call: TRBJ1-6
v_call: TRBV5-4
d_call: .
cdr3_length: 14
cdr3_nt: TGTGCCAGCAGCTTACAGGGTGAGGGTTCACCCCTCCACTTT
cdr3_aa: CASSLQGEGSPLHF

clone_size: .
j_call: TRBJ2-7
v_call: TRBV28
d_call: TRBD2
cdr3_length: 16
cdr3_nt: TGTGCCAGCAGCGGTCTGCTAGCGGGAGTAACCTACGAGCAGTACTTC
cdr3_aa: CASSGLLAGVTYEQYF

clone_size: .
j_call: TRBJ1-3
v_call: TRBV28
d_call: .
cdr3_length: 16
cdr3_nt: TGTGCCACCGTCCCTGGGGCCCAAGTCTCTGGAAACACCATATATTTT
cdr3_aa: CATVPGAQVSGNTIYF

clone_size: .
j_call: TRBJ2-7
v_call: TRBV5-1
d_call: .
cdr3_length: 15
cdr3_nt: TGCGCCAGCAGCTTCGACGGAGCCATCCCCTACGAGCAGTACTTC
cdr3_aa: CASSFDGAIPYEQYF

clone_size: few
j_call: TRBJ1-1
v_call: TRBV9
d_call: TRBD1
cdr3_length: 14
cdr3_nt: TGTGCCAGCAGCTTACAGGGGGAAGTCACTGAAGCTTTCTTT
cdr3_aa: CASSLQGEVTEAFF

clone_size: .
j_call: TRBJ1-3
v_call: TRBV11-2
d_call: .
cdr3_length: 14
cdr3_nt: TGTGCCAGCAGCTTAGTGGGGAGCGGAAACACCATATATTTT
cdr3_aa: CASSLVGSGNTIYF

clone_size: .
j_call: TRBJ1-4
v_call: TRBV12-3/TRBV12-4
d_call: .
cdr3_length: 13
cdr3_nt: TGTGCCACTCGGGGGGGTAATAATGAAAAACTGTTTTTT
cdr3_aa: CATRGGNNEKLFF

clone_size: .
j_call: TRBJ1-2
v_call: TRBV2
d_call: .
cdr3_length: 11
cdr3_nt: TGTGCCAGCAGTCAGGGGCGAGGCTACACCTTC
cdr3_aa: CASSQGRGYTF

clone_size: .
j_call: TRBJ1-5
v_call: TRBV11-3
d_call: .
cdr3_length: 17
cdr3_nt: TGTGCCAGCAGCTTAGGAGGCCGGGAAGGTGACAATCAGCCCCAGCATTTT
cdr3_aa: CASSLGGREGDNQPQHF

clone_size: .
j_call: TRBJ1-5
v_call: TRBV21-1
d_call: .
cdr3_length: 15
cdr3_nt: TGTGCCAGCAGCAAAGGGGGCCGAAGCAATCAGCCCCAGCATTTT
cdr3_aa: CASSKGGRSNQPQHF

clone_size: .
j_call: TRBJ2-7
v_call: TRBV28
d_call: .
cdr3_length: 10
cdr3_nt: TGTGCCAGCGCCAGGGACGAGCAGTACTTC
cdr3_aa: CASARDEQYF

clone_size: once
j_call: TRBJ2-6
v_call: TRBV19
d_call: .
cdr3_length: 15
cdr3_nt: TGTGCCAGTAGTATTTCGGTAGCTGGGGCCAACGTCCTGACTTTC
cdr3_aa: CASSISVAGANVLTF

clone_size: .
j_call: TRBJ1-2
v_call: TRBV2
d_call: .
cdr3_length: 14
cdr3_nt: TGTGCCAGCAGTGAGTCACAGGGTGGCTATGGCTACACCTTC
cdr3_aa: CASSESQGGYGYTF

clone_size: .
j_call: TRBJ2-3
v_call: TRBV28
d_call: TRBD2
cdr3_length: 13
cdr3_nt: TGTGCCAGCAGTAGGGGCGGGACTATTACGCAGTATTTT
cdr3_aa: CASSRGGTITQYF